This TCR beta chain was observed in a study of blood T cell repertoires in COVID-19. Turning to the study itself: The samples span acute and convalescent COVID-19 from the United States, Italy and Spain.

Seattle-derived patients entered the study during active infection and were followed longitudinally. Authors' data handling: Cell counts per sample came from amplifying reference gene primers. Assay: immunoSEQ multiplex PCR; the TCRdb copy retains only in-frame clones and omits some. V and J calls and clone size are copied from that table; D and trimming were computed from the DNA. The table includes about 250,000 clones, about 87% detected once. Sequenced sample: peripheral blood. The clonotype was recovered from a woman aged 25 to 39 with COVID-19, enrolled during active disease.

This CDR3 reads CASSSRRVNQPQHF. The CDR3, as DNA: TGTGCCAGCAGTTCCCGTCGGGTGAATCAGCCCCAGCATTTT. The chain carries TRBV6-5 and TRBJ1-5; no clear D gene. CDR1 and CDR2 from the germline V gene are MNHEY and SVGAGI. The CDR3 spans 14 residues. V gave up 4 bases and J gave up 4 bases, with 11 bases separating them.